This TCR beta chain was identified during a study of OX40 agonist ivuxolimab in advanced cancers. At the level of the whole study: Ivuxolimab, which targeted the costimulatory receptor OX40 (CD134), was an agonistic, fully human IgG2 monoclonal antibody. Intravenous ivuxolimab was administered to patients every 2 weeks at six dose levels: 0.01, 0.1, 0.3, 1.5, 3 and 10 mg/kg. Of the approximately 50 patients in dose escalation, about 20 had hepatocellular carcinoma, some 15 had melanoma, 9 had renal cell carcinoma and 9 had head and neck cancer. A male proportion of roughly 80% and a mean age of around 60 years, ranging from about 20 to 79, were recorded for the dose-escalation cohort. Prior anti-PD-1, anti-PD-L1 or anti-CTLA-4 therapy was permitted, and approximately 40% of dose-escalation patients had received checkpoint inhibitors. Partial responses occurred in three dose-escalation patients: two with cutaneous melanoma and one with hepatocellular carcinoma. The purpose of peripheral TCRbeta sequencing was to test whether ivuxolimab changed TCR sequence diversity and led to clonal T-cell expansion. The monotherapy dose-escalation portion (N ≈ 55 patients) of the phase I ivuxolimab trial is reported in the paper. Broad study findings and their caveats: Partial responders in the 0.1-3.0 mg/kg groups had among the lowest normalized peripheral clonal expansion, especially among CD8+ T cells. Low levels of normalized T-cell clonal expansion were also seen in some patients who did not respond. The antigen specificity of the clonally expanded peripheral T cells was not determined. On average, CD8+ T cells showed more expanded clones than CD4+ T cells after ivuxolimab. At doses of 0.1 to 3.0 mg/kg, clonal expansion of both CD4+ and CD8+ T cells in blood was seen between baseline and week 6.

Patients with autoimmune disease history or receiving systemic immunosuppression were excluded from the trial. In every dose cohort, peripheral blood was drawn for TCR sequencing at baseline, cycle 4 day 1, and cycle 7 day 1. Samples were obtained from an open-label, multicenter, first-in-human phase I dose-escalation trial of ivuxolimab. Adults with locally advanced or metastatic melanoma, renal cell carcinoma, hepatocellular carcinoma or head and neck squamous cell carcinoma were enrolled in the trial. CD4+ and CD8+ T cells were sorted separately from peripheral blood before TCR sequencing. From cysteine to phenylalanine, the CDR3 is 16 amino acids long. Kept here is only the CDR3 DNA, which spans 48 bases and is read in frame from base 1. In regard to this clone: Its cognate antigen has yet to be identified. No qualities accompany the bases; no much larger clone lies one base away.

Genomic DNA was extracted from sorted cells for sequencing of the TCRbeta CDR3 region. The immunoSEQ Assay was used to sequence the TCRbeta CDR3 regions. In its TCRdb copy, this immuneACCESS table keeps in-frame sequences only and misses some clones. Where compared with another copy, unresolved V genes explain less than half of these, and the others have no known cause. This sample lists about 61,000 clones; roughly 92% were detected once. The top ten hold roughly a sixth of the sample. This clonotype originated in an adult with an advanced solid tumor such as melanoma, head and neck, liver or kidney cancer. The receptor chain draws on TRBV21-1 and TRBJ2-3; the table names TRBD2, a call not compared with the DNA. TRBV21-1 is assigned pseudogene status. The sequencing used CD4+ or CD8+ T cells sorted from blood, collected in a trial of the OX40 agonist ivuxolimab. The CDR3 reads as follows: CASSAETRSAPDTQYF. The nucleotide sequence is TGTGCCAGCAGCGCAGAGACCAGAAGCGCCCCAGATACGCAGTATTTT.